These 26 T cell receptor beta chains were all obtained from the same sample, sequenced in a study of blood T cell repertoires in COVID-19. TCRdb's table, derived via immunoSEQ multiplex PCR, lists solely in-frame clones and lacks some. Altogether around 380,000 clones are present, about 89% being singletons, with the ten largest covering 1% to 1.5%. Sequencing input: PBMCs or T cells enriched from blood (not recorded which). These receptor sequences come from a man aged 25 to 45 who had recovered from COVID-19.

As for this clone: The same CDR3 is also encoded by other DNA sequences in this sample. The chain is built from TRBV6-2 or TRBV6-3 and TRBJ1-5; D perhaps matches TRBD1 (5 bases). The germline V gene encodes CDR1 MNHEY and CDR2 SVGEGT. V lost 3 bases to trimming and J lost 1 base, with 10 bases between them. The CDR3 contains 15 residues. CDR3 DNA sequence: TGTGCCAGCAGTTATTGGGGCGAGAGCAATCAGCCCCAGCATTTT. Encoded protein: CASSYWGESNQPQHF.

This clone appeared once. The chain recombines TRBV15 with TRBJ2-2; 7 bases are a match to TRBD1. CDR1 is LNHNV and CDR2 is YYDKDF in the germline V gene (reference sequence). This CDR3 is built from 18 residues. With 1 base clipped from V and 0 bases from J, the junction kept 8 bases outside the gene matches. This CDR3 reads CATSRAYTGTANTGELFF. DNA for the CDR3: TGTGCCACCAGCAGAGCTTATACAGGGACAGCGAACACCGGGGAGCTGTTTTTT. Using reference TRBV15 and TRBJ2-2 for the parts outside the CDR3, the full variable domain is DAMVIQNPRYQVTQFGKPVTLSCSQTLNHNVMYWYQQKSSQAPKLLFHYYDKDFNNEADTPDNFQSRRPNTSFCFLDIRSPGLGDTAMYLCATSRAYTGTANTGELFFGEGSRLTVL.

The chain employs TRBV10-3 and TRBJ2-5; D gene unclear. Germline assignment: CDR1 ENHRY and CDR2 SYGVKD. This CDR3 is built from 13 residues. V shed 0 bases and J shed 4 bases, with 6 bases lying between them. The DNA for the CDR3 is TGTGCCATCAGTGAGTCGAGTTTAGAGACCCAGTACTTC. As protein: CAISESSLETQYF.

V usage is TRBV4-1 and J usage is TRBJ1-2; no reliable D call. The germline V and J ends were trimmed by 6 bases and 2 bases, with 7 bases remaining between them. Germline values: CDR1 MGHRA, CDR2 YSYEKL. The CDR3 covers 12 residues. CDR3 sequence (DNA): TGCGCCAGCAGGGACTGGAACTATGGCTACACCTTC. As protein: CASRDWNYGYTF.

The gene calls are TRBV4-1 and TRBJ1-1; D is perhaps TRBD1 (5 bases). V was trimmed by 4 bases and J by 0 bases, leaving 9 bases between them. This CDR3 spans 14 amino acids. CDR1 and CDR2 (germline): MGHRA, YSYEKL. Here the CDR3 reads CASSLGGMNTEAFF. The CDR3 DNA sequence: TGCGCCAGCAGCCTGGGGGGGATGAACACTGAAGCTTTCTTT.

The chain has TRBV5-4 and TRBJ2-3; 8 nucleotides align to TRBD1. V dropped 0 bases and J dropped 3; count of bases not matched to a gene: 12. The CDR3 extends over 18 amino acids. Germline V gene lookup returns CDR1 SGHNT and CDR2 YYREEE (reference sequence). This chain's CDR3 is CASSLGGTGLSTTDTQYF. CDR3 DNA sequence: TGTGCCAGCAGCTTGGGAGGGACAGGACTCTCGACAACAGATACGCAGTATTTT.

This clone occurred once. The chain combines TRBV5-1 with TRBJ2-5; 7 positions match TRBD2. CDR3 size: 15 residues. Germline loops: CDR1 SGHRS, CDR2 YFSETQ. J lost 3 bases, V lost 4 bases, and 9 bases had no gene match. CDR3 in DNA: TGCGCCAGCAGCCTACTGGGGCTAGCGGAAGAGACCCAGTACTTC. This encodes CASSLLGLAEETQYF.

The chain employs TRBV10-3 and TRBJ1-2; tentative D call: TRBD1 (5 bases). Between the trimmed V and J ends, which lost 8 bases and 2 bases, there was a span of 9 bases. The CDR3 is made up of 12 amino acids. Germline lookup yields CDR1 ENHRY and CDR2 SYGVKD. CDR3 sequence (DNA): TGTGCCATCTGGGGCCCGAACTATGGCTACACCTTC. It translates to CAIWGPNYGYTF.

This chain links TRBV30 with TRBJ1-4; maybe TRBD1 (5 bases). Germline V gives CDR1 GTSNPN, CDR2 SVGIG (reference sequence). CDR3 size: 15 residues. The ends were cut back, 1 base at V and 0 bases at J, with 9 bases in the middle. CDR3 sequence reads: CAWSDLTATNEKLFF. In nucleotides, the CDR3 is TGTGCCTGGAGTGACCTGACAGCAACTAATGAAAAACTGTTTTTT.

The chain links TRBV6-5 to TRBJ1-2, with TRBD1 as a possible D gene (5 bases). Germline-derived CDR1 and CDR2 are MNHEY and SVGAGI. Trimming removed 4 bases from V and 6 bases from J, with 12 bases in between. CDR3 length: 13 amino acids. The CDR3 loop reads CASSWARDHGYTF. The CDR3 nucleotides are TGTGCCAGCAGTTGGGCCAGGGATCATGGCTACACCTTC.

CDR3 bases: TGTGCCAGCAGTTTGGGGGGGGGCACTGAAGCTTTCTTT. This gives the protein CASSLGGGTEAFF. This chain uses TRBV27 with TRBJ1-1, with D perhaps matching TRBD1 (5 bases). CDR1 is MNHEY, CDR2 SMNVEV, per germline (reference sequence). Trimming shortened V by 3 bases and J by 4 bases, and 9 bases separated the two germline ends. This CDR3 spans 13 amino acids.

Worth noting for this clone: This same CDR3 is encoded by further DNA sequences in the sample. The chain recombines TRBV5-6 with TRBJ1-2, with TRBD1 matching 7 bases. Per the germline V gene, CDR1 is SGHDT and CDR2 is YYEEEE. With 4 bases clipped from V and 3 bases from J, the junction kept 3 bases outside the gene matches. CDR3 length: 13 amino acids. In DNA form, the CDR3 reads TGTGCCAGCAGCCTCGGACAGGACTATGGCTACACCTTC. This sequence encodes CASSLGQDYGYTF.

The CDR3 bases are TGCGCCAGCAGTTCCACTACAGACAGCTACAATGAGCAGTTCTTC. Translation gives CASSSTTDSYNEQFF. The V call is TRBV5-1, the J call TRBJ2-1; possibly TRBD1 for D (5 bases). The V and J ends lost 5 bases and 3 bases respectively, with 15 bases between them. CDR1 is SGHRS, CDR2 YFSETQ, per germline. This CDR3 is built from 15 residues.

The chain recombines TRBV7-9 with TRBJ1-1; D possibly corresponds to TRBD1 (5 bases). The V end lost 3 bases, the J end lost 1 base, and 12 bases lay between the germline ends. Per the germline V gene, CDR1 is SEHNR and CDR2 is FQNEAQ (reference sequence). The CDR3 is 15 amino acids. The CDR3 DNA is TGTGCCAGCAGCTTGCCGTCCCAGGGGAACACTGAAGCTTTCTTT. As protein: CASSLPSQGNTEAFF.

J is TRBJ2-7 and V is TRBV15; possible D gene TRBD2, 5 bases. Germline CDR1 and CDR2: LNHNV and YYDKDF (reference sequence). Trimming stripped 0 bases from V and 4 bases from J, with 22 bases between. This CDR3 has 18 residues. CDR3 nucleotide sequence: TGTGCCACCAGCAGAGATGGGTTGCGGGTCACAGAAATATACGAGCAGTACTTC. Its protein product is CATSRDGLRVTEIYEQYF.

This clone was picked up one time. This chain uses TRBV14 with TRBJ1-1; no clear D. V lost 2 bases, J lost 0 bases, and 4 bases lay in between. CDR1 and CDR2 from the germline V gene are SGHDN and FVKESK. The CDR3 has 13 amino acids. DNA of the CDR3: TGTGCCAGCAGCCAACTACTGAACACTGAAGCTTTCTTT. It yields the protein CASSQLLNTEAFF.

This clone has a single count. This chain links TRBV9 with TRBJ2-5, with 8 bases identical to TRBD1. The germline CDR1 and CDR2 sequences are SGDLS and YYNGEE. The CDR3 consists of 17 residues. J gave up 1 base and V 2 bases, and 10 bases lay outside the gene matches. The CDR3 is CASSVGTGGSGQETQYF. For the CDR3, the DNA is TGTGCCAGCAGCGTGGGCACAGGGGGAAGCGGCCAAGAGACCCAGTACTTC.

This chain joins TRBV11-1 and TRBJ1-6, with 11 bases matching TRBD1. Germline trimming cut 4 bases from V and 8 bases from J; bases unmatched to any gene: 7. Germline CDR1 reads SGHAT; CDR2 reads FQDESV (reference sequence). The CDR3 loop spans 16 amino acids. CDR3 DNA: TGTGCCAGCAGCTCGAAACCGGGACAGGGGGATTCACCCCTCCACTTT. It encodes CASSSKPGQGDSPLHF.

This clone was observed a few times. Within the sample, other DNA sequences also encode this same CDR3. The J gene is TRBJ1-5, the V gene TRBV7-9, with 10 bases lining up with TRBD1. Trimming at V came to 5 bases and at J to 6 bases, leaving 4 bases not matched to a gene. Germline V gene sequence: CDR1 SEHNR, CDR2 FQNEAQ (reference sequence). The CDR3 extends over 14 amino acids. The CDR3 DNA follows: TGTGCCAGCAGCCGGGACAGGGGATCTCAGCCCCAGCATTTT. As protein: CASSRDRGSQPQHF.

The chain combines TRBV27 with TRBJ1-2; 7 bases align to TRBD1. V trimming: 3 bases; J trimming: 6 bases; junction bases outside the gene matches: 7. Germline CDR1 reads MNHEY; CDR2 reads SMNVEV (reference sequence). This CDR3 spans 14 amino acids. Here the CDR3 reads CASSFNRGIDGYTF. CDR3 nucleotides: TGTGCCAGCAGTTTCAACAGGGGAATCGATGGCTACACCTTC.

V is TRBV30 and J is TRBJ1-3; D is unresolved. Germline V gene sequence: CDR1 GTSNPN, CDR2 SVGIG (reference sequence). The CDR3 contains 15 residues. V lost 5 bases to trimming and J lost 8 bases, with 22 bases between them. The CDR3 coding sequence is TGTGCCTGGCGAGGAAACGGTCTTACCGGGGACACCATATATTTT. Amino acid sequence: CAWRGNGLTGDTIYF.

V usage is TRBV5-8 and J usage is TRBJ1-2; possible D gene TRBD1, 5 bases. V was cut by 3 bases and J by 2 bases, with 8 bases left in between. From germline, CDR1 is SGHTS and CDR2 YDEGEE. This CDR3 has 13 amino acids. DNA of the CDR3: TGTGCCAGCAGCTGGGGGGGGAACTATGGCTACACCTTC. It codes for CASSWGGNYGYTF.

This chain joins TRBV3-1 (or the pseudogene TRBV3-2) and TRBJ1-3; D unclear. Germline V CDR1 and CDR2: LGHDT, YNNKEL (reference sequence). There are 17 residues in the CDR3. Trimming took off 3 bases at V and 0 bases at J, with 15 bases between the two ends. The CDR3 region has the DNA TGTGCCAGCAGCCACACCTCCGGACTGCCCTCTGGAAACACCATATATTTT. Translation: CASSHTSGLPSGNTIYF.

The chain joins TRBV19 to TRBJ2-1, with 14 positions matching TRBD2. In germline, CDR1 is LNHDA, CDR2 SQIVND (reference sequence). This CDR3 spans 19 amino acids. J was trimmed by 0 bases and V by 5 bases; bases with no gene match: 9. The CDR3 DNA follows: TGTGCCAGTAGTGTCGGACTAGCGGGGGGACCTACCTCCTACAATGAGCAGTTCTTC. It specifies CASSVGLAGGPTSYNEQFF.

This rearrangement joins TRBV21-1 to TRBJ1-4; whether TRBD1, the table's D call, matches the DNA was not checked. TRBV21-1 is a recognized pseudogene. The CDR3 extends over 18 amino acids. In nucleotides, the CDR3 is TGTGCCAGCAGCAAAGCGCATGTGTGGAGGGGGCGGAATGAAAAACTGTTTTTT. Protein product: CASSKAHVWRGRNEKLFF.

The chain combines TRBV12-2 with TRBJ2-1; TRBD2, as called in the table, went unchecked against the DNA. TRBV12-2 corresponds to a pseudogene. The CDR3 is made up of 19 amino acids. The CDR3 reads CASRFFRLADQQNYNEQFF. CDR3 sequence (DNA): TGTGCAAGTCGCTTTTTTAGACTAGCCGATCAACAGAATTACAATGAGCAGTTCTTC.